This T cell receptor (beta chain) was retrieved from a study of T cell clonality in common variable immunodeficiency. Study-wide findings and caveats: CVID patient heterogeneity limited repertoire-clinical complication correlations. T cell subpopulation sequencing would be needed to explain CVID clonality.

Looked up from germline, CDR1 is SGHTA and CDR2 is FQGTGA. V lost 4 bases to trimming and J lost 5 bases; unmatched junction nucleotides: 5. This CDR3 has 14 residues. This clone was seen ten or more times. Its antigen is not known. The read terminates 3 residues ahead of where the CDR3 ends, so the germline J gene completes it. Patients and controls were mostly of Caucasian heritage. The protocol was immunoSEQ multiplex PCR, while the TCRdb copy is restricted to in-frame clones and leaves out a portion. The repertoire consists of approximately 50,000 clones, none detected only once. This clonotype originated in a person aged 18 to 70 in good health. The sequenced sample consisted of peripheral blood mononuclear cells. The chain employs TRBV7-3 and TRBJ2-7, with TRBD1 identical over 10 bases. CDR3 DNA (partial): TGTGCCAGCAGCTCGACAGGGGGCACCGACGAG. This encodes CASSSTGGTDE. In full, the CDR3 is CASSSTGGTDEQYF.